This passage covers 4 T cell receptor beta chains from one sample sequenced in a study of T cells in localized non-small cell lung cancer. Only in-frame clones appear in the TCRdb table, and some are missing; sequencing was by immunoSEQ multiplex PCR. Among more than 15,000 clones listed, roughly 81% were seen once. Sample: peripheral blood, taken before any cancer treatment. These receptor sequences come from a male donor aged 60 or over with stage I lung adenocarcinoma.

The rearrangement uses TRBV11-2 and TRBJ2-1; 7 bases map to TRBD1. V trimming: 5 bases; J trimming: 0 bases; junction bases outside the gene matches: 1. The CDR3 has 14 residues. Germline CDR1 and CDR2: SGHAT and FQNNGV. The CDR3 spells CASSRQGSYNEQFF. In nucleotides, the CDR3 is TGTGCCAGCAGCCGACAGGGCTCCTACAATGAGCAGTTCTTC.

The CDR3 protein is CASTGTGLFEQFF. The DNA of the CDR3 is TGTGCCAGCACCGGGACAGGGTTGTTTGAGCAGTTCTTC. The chain links TRBV6-1 to TRBJ2-1, with 9 nucleotides matching TRBD1. The CDR3 has 13 amino acids. CDR1 MNHNS and CDR2 SASEGT come from the germline V gene. Losses at the gene ends were 7 bases for V and 9 bases for J; bases not matched to a gene: 7.

The rearrangement links TRBV27 to TRBJ1-6; D is ambiguous. The CDR3 covers 15 residues. The germline V gene encodes CDR1 MNHEY and CDR2 SMNVEV (reference sequence). V shed 1 base and J shed 6 bases, with 10 bases lying between them. As DNA, the CDR3 is TGTGCCAGCAGTTTATATGGACCGCCTAATTCACCCCTCCACTTT. Protein product: CASSLYGPPNSPLHF.

This sequence joins TRBV29-1 and TRBJ2-7; 10 nucleotides align to TRBD1. The CDR3 contains 14 residues. In germline, CDR1 is SQVTM, CDR2 ANQGSEA. V shed 7 bases, J shed 2 bases, and the junction held 8 bases outside the gene matches. DNA of the CDR3: TGCAGCGCCAGATGGGGGACAGGGGCCTACGAGCAGTACTTC. Protein product: CSARWGTGAYEQYF.